Presented here are 13 T cell receptor beta chains from one specimen sequenced in a study of cytomegalovirus exposure and HLA in healthy donors. TCRdb's copy holds only in-frame clones and misses some; the assay was immunoSEQ multiplex PCR. Among some 320,000 clones listed, roughly 90% were seen once. The sample was PBMCs. These receptors were collected from a woman aged 25 to 45 in good health and CMV-seropositive.

The gene calls are TRBV27 and TRBJ1-2; D is perhaps TRBD1 (5 bases). Deletions cut 8 bases from V and 6 bases from J, with 16 bases between. CDR3 length: 13 residues. Germline CDR1 is MNHEY and CDR2 is SMNVEV (reference sequence). CDR3 DNA: TGTGCCAGCCGGGACCATCCCAAGGATGGCTACACCTTC. Residues: CASRDHPKDGYTF.

The rearrangement joins TRBV27 to TRBJ2-7; D call uncertain. This CDR3 has 13 residues. Trimming cost V 0 bases and J 2 bases, with 5 bases left between them. Looked up from germline, CDR1 is MNHEY and CDR2 is SMNVEV (reference sequence). This CDR3 is CASSLSAAYEQYF. In nucleotides, the CDR3 is TGTGCCAGCAGTTTATCGGCTGCCTACGAGCAGTACTTC.

The DNA of the CDR3 is TGTGCCAGCAGCCGGACTAGCGGGGGAATTAACACCGGGGAGCTGTTTTTT. Protein sequence: CASSRTSGGINTGELFF. This rearrangement joins TRBV27 to TRBJ2-2; TRBD2 matches 13 bases. There are 17 residues in the CDR3. V was clipped by 6 bases and J by 2 bases; unmatched bases: 6. Germline-derived CDR1 and CDR2 are MNHEY and SMNVEV (reference sequence).

V usage is TRBV28 and J usage is TRBJ2-7, with 10 nucleotides matching TRBD1. There are 15 residues in the CDR3. After removal of 7 bases from V and 2 bases from J, the junction contained 8 bases not matched to a gene. Germline lookup yields CDR1 MDHEN and CDR2 SYDVKM. Written as DNA, the CDR3 is TGTGCCAGCATAAAGACAGGGGGCTTTGCCTACGAGCAGTACTTC. It specifies CASIKTGGFAYEQYF.

The chain is built from TRBV30 and TRBJ1-5; 10 bases agree with TRBD1. CDR3 length equals 16 residues. J lost 7 bases, V lost 4 bases, and 13 bases had no gene match. Per germline, CDR1 GTSNPN and CDR2 SVGIG (reference sequence). The CDR3 here is CAWTPRDRGSRQPQHF. CDR3 bases: TGTGCCTGGACCCCACGGGACAGGGGCTCAAGGCAGCCCCAGCATTTT.

In this sample, this clone turned up once. A read error may explain this, as a much larger clone is one base away. This chain links TRBV25-1 with TRBJ2-5; no clear D gene. V was clipped by 6 bases and J by 5 bases, with 4 bases between them. Germline CDR1 MGHDK, CDR2 SYGVNS. The CDR3 has 10 amino acids. The CDR3, as DNA: TGTGCCAGCAGCCGGGAGACCCAGTACTTC. This gives the protein CASSRETQYF.

The chain is built from TRBV5-8 and TRBJ1-4; D remains ambiguous. Trimming pared 0 bases from V and 5 bases from J, leaving 11 bases between. The CDR3 spans 15 residues. The germline V gene encodes CDR1 SGHTS and CDR2 YDEGEE. CDR3 in amino acids: CASSLASWPNEKLFF. CDR3 nucleotide sequence: TGTGCCAGCAGCTTGGCTAGCTGGCCGAATGAAAAACTGTTTTTT.

The chain's CDR3 is CASGGDGNTIYF. The CDR3 nucleotides read TGTGCCAGCGGAGGCGACGGAAACACCATATATTTT. The V call is TRBV7-3, the J call TRBJ1-3; no clear D gene. The V and J ends lost 8 bases and 4 bases respectively, with 9 bases between them. The CDR3 has 12 residues. Germline loops: CDR1 SGHTA, CDR2 FQGTGA.

The chain combines TRBV10-3 with TRBJ2-6; D gene ambiguous. The CDR3 extends over 16 amino acids. Deletions cut 0 bases from V and 2 bases from J, with 8 bases between. Germline V gene data show CDR1 as ENHRY and CDR2 as SYGVKD. CDR3 region: CAISESWGTGANVLTF. For the CDR3, the DNA is TGTGCCATCAGTGAGTCGTGGGGAACTGGGGCCAACGTCCTGACTTTC.

This clone was detected only once. The rearrangement joins TRBV7-9 to TRBJ2-7; 11 bases map to TRBD2. Germline CDR1 SEHNR, CDR2 FQNEAQ (reference sequence). The CDR3 extends over 15 amino acids. V shed 4 bases, J shed 3 bases, and the junction held 5 bases outside the gene matches. CDR3 amino acids: CASSWLAGGFYEQYF. The CDR3, as DNA: TGTGCCAGCAGCTGGCTAGCGGGAGGATTCTACGAGCAGTACTTC.

The chain links TRBV28 to TRBJ1-2; D uncertain. CDR1 is MDHEN, CDR2 SYDVKM, per germline. Trimming took 8 bases from V and 2 from J, leaving 18 bases between them. CDR3 size: 15 residues. In nucleotides, the CDR3 is TGTGCCAGCCGAACCGCCTTGGGCCAGAACTATGGCTACACCTTC. Residues: CASRTALGQNYGYTF.

J is TRBJ2-3 and V is TRBV7-6; the match to TRBD2 covers 15 bases. Trimming at V came to 7 bases and at J to 2 bases, leaving 7 bases not matched to a gene. Germline V gene sequence: CDR1 SGHVS, CDR2 FNYEAQ. The length of the CDR3 is 17 residues. DNA for the CDR3: TGTGCCAGCACCGCGGGACTAGCGGGGGGCCTCACAGATACGCAGTATTTT. It is translated as CASTAGLAGGLTDTQYF.

This rearrangement joins TRBV28 to TRBJ2-7; TRBD1 aligns across 10 bases. V was pared by 2 bases and J by 6 bases, with 7 bases of the junction left unmatched. This CDR3 contains 15 residues. Looked up from germline, CDR1 is MDHEN and CDR2 is SYDVKM. The CDR3 region is CASSLGGQGLGEQYF. The CDR3 bases are TGTGCCAGCAGTTTAGGGGGACAGGGGCTGGGCGAGCAGTACTTC. Together with reference TRBV28 and TRBJ2-7, the CDR3 gives the full variable domain: DVKVTQSSRYLVKRTGEKVFLECVQDMDHENMFWYRQDPGLGLRLIYFSYDVKMKEKGDIPEGYSVSREKKERFSLILESASTNQTSMYLCASSLGGQGLGEQYFGPGTRLTVT.